The 9 T cell receptor beta chains below were found in one sample sequenced in a study of cytomegalovirus exposure and HLA in healthy donors. PCR involved 60 Vbeta and 13 Jbeta primers. The method was immunoSEQ multiplex PCR; TCRdb's version includes in-frame clones alone and lacks a portion of them. This sample's clone table lists about 210,000 clones. Material for sequencing was PBMCs. All receptors come from a woman aged 25-40 years in good health and CMV-seropositive.

The genes are TRBV5-6 and TRBJ2-7, with 7 bases matching TRBD2. CDR3 length: 14 residues. Germline V lookup: CDR1 SGHDT, CDR2 YYEEEE. V was clipped by 6 bases and J by 0 bases; unmatched bases: 6. The CDR3 sequence is CASTRQRDSYEQYF. The CDR3 DNA is TGTGCCAGCACCCGGCAGCGGGACTCCTACGAGCAGTACTTC.

The rearrangement uses TRBV5-1 and TRBJ2-3; possibly TRBD2 for D (6 bases). The CDR3 has 14 residues. Trimming stripped 4 bases from V and 5 bases from J, with 14 bases between. CDR1 is SGHRS and CDR2 is YFSETQ in the germline V gene. CDR3 nucleotide sequence: TGCGCCAGCAGCCCTAGCCCCGGGGGAGATACGCAGTATTTT. Translating it yields CASSPSPGGDTQYF.

For this clone: The sample carries other DNA sequences with the same CDR3. The genes are TRBV7-2 and TRBJ2-5; D is perhaps TRBD2 (6 bases). The CDR3 loop spans 14 amino acids. The V gene lost 1 base and the J gene lost 11 bases, with 17 bases spanning the gap. Germline lookup yields CDR1 SGHTA and CDR2 FQGNSA. The CDR3 DNA reads as TGTGCCAGCAGCTTAGGTGGCGGGACGGGCGAACAGTACTTC. This gives the protein CASSLGGGTGEQYF.

The J gene is TRBJ2-7, the V gene TRBV7-9, with 8 bases lining up with TRBD1. V lost 7 bases to trimming and J lost 3 bases; unmatched junction nucleotides: 8. Germline lookup yields CDR1 SEHNR and CDR2 FQNEAQ (reference sequence). The CDR3 spans 14 residues. CDR3 bases: TGTGCCAGCATTAGCCAGGGGGCGAGCTACGAGCAGTACTTC. Residues: CASISQGASYEQYF.

The CDR3 spells CASSYAGGENEQYF. DNA for the CDR3: TGTGCCAGCAGTTATGCCGGAGGGGAGAACGAGCAGTACTTC. V gene TRBV2 combines with J gene TRBJ2-7; tentatively, D is TRBD2 (6 bases). Germline V gene sequence: CDR1 SNHLY, CDR2 FYNNEI. Trimming took 5 bases from V and 5 from J, leaving 16 bases between them. The CDR3 has 14 residues. The full variable domain, with the rest looked up from reference TRBV2 and TRBJ2-7, is EPEVTQTPSHQVTQMGQEVILRCVPISNHLYFYWYRQILGQKVEFLVSFYNNEISEKSEIFDDQFSVERPDGSNFTLKIRSTKLEDSAMYFCASSYAGGENEQYFGPGTRLTVT.

Concerning this clone itself: One junction end disagrees with the germline gene, perhaps due to a read error. The V gene is TRBV4-3, the J gene TRBJ2-7; tentatively, D is TRBD1 (5 bases). Germline V gene sequence: CDR1 LGHNA, CDR2 YSLEER. This CDR3 has 11 residues. The CDR3 DNA is TGCGCCAGCAGCCAACCCACCTTTAGGGGTTTC. It codes for CASSQPTFRGF.

The rearrangement links TRBV7-9 to TRBJ2-3; 9 positions agree with TRBD2. Germline CDR1 and CDR2: SEHNR and FQNEAQ (reference sequence). The CDR3 runs to 14 residues. After removal of 1 base from V and 4 bases from J, the junction contained 0 bases not matched to a gene. CDR3 sequence: CASSLVAGADTQYF. CDR3 DNA sequence: TGTGCCAGCAGCTTAGTAGCGGGGGCAGATACGCAGTATTTT.

This rearrangement joins TRBV19 to TRBJ2-7, with 7 bases identical to TRBD1. Germline trimming cut 3 bases from V and 2 bases from J; bases unmatched to any gene: 10. The CDR3 loop spans 16 amino acids. The germline gives CDR1 LNHDA, CDR2 SQIVND (reference sequence). The DNA for the CDR3 is TGTGCCAGTAGTATGGGTGGACAGGCATTCACCTACGAGCAGTACTTC. Its protein is CASSMGGQAFTYEQYF.

The J gene is TRBJ1-3, the V gene TRBV6-1, with D possibly matching TRBD1 (5 bases). The CDR3 is made up of 14 amino acids. The germline V gene encodes CDR1 MNHNS and CDR2 SASEGT. V lost 4 bases, J lost 2 bases, and 9 bases lay in between. For the CDR3, the DNA is TGTGCCAGCAGTGTAGACAGTACTGGAAACACCATATATTTT. Protein product: CASSVDSTGNTIYF.